The rows below give T cell receptor beta chains drawn from one sample of a study of pediatric ulcerative colitis. TCRdb's copy holds only in-frame clones and misses some; the assay was immunoSEQ multiplex PCR. The table lists 40,000 to 55,000 clones, 78% of them singletons. Specimen: gut tissue. These receptors all stem from a girl aged 10 to 17 with moderate ulcerative colitis. The CDR3 runs from the conserved cysteine through the conserved F or W. Each record gives: J gene, D gene, V gene, clone size, CDR3 DNA, CDR3 protein. A D gene is named only where the DNA matches it firmly. Expanded clones get a size class; other rows say once, few or many, or leave the size out.

TRBJ2-1 | NA | TRBV28 | few | TGTGCCAGCAGTCAATACAATGAGCAGTTCTTC | CASSQYNEQFF
TRBJ1-5 | NA | TRBV10-3 | NA | TGTGCCATCAGGGAGGGGAATCAGCCCCAGCATTTT | CAIREGNQPQHF
TRBJ2-7 | NA | TRBV13 | NA | TGTGCCAGCAGCTTACGTCAGGACAACGCCTACGAGCAGTACTTC | CASSLRQDNAYEQYF
TRBJ1-5 | NA | TRBV30 | NA | TGTGCCTGGAGTGTAGGGCCTTATCAGCCCCAGCATTTT | CAWSVGPYQPQHF
TRBJ1-6 | TRBD1 | TRBV7-8 | NA | TGTGCCAGCAGCCCGGGACAGGGGGGAGAAAGCTCACCCCTCCACTTT | CASSPGQGGESSPLHF
TRBJ1-1 | NA | TRBV19 | NA | TGTGCCAGTAGTATGGCCTGGGGCACTGAAGCTTTCTTT | CASSMAWGTEAFF
TRBJ2-6 | NA | TRBV15 | NA | TGTGCCACCAGCTGGCTATTTGACAGGTCTGGGGCCAACGTCCTGACTTTC | CATSWLFDRSGANVLTF
TRBJ1-5 | TRBD1 | TRBV27 | NA | TGTGCCAGCAGTTTATATGGGGGGACAGGGGGCCGGGGTGAGCATTTT | CASSLYGGTGGRGEHF
TRBJ2-1 | NA | TRBV2 | NA | TGTGCCAGCAGTGAACACAATGAGCAGTTCTTC | CASSEHNEQFF
TRBJ2-3 | TRBD2 | TRBV19 | NA | TGTGCCAGTAGAACCGAGTCTAGCGGGAGCCGCGATACGCAGTATTTT | CASRTESSGSRDTQYF
TRBJ2-2 | TRBD2 | TRBV15 | NA | TGTGCCACCAGCAGAGATCGCTTAGAGCGGGAGTACAACACCGGGGAGCTGTTTTTT | CATSRDRLEREYNTGELFF
TRBJ2-3 | NA | TRBV18 | NA | TGTGCCAGCTCACCCAGTGGGGGGGGCATCGCAGATACGCAGTATTTT | CASSPSGGGIADTQYF
TRBJ1-5 | NA | TRBV30 | NA | TGTGCCTGGAGCGACGGGGGGGGCCCTCAGCCCCAGCATTTT | CAWSDGGGPQPQHF
TRBJ2-2 | NA | TRBV29-1 | NA | TGCAGCGCCCCGGGAGCCACCGGGGAGCTGTTTTTT | CSAPGATGELFF
TRBJ1-6 | NA | TRBV6-5 | NA | TGTGCCAGCAGTTGGGGCAGGGATTCACCCCTCCACTTT | CASSWGRDSPLHF
TRBJ1-6 | TRBD1 | TRBV2 | NA | TGTGCCAGCAGTGGGGGACAGTATAATTCACCCCTCCACTTT | CASSGGQYNSPLHF
TRBJ2-1 | NA | TRBV6-1 | few | TGTGCCAGCAGTCTAAACTACAATGAGCAGTTCTTC | CASSLNYNEQFF
TRBJ1-1 | NA | TRBV7-3 | few | TGTGCCAGCAGAGCAAACAGGGACACTGAAGCTTTCTTT | CASRANRDTEAFF
TRBJ1-2 | TRBD1 | TRBV7-9 | NA | TGTGCCAGCAGCTTGACAGGGATCTATGGTGGCTACACCTTC | CASSLTGIYGGYTF
TRBJ2-1 | TRBD2 | TRBV6-5 | NA | TGTGCCAGCAGGGTAGCGGGAGATTCCTACAATGAGCAGTTCTTC | CASRVAGDSYNEQFF
TRBJ2-5 | TRBD2 | TRBV7-7 | NA | TGTGCTAGCAGCTTAGGCGGGCGGGGGGGAGAGACCCAGTACTTC | CASSLGGRGGETQYF
TRBJ2-1 | NA | TRBV6-5 | NA | TGTGCCAGCAGAAGGGGGCGGGGTAATGAGCAGTTCTTC | CASRRGRGNEQFF
TRBJ2-1 | TRBD2 | TRBV5-4 | once | TGTGCCAGCAGCCCGATGGGACTACACTACAATGAGCAGTTCTTC | CASSPMGLHYNEQFF
TRBJ2-1 | NA | TRBV19 | NA | TGTGCCAGTAGTACAGACCGGTACAATGAGCAGTTCTTC | CASSTDRYNEQFF
TRBJ2-2 | NA | TRBV21-1 | NA | TGTGCCAGCAGACGACTAGCGGGTTGCACCGGGGAGCTGTTTTTT | CASRRLAGCTGELFF
TRBJ1-1 | NA | TRBV7-2 | NA | TGTGCCAGCAGCTACTCAGGGGTTTTGAACACTGAAGCTTTCTTT | CASSYSGVLNTEAFF
TRBJ1-1 | NA | TRBV23-1 | once | TGCGCCAGCAGTCAAAAAGTGGGCCTGAACACTGAAGCTTTCTTT | CASSQKVGLNTEAFF
TRBJ1-3 | NA | TRBV4-2 | NA | TGTGCCAGCAGCCACCTCGAGGGGCCTGGAAACACCATATATTTT | CASSHLEGPGNTIYF
TRBJ2-2 | TRBD2 | TRBV9 | NA | TGTGCCAGCAGCGTTCTAGCGGACTTCACCGGGGAGCTGTTTTTT | CASSVLADFTGELFF
TRBJ2-5 | NA | TRBV5-1 | NA | TGCGCCAGCAGCTGGGGCACTCGTCCCGGGGAGACCCAGTACTTC | CASSWGTRPGETQYF
TRBJ2-7 | NA | TRBV15 | NA | TGTGCCACCAGCAGATATGACCTCCCGACGGGAGAGCAGTACTTC | CATSRYDLPTGEQYF
TRBJ1-5 | NA | TRBV7-6 | NA | TGTGCCAGCAGCTTAGCGGAGTATCAGCCCCAGCATTTT | CASSLAEYQPQHF
TRBJ2-6 | NA | TRBV6-5 | NA | TGTGCCAGCAGCCGACTCTCTGGGGCCAACGTCCTGACTTTC | CASSRLSGANVLTF
TRBJ1-2 | NA | TRBV18 | NA | TGTGCCAGCTCACCGGGTGCCGGGACAAACCCGTATGGCTACACCTTC | CASSPGAGTNPYGYTF
TRBJ1-4 | NA | TRBV4-2 | NA | TGTGCCAGCAGCCAAGAGCGCGGCGGGAATGAAAAACTGTTTTTT | CASSQERGGNEKLFF
TRBJ2-3 | TRBD2 | TRBV6-4 | NA | TGTGCCAGCAGTGGGACTAGCGGGGCCACAGATACGCAGTATTTT | CASSGTSGATDTQYF
TRBJ1-4 | NA | TRBV10-3 | NA | TGTGCCATCAGGGACAGCTTTAATGAAAAACTGTTTTTT | CAIRDSFNEKLFF